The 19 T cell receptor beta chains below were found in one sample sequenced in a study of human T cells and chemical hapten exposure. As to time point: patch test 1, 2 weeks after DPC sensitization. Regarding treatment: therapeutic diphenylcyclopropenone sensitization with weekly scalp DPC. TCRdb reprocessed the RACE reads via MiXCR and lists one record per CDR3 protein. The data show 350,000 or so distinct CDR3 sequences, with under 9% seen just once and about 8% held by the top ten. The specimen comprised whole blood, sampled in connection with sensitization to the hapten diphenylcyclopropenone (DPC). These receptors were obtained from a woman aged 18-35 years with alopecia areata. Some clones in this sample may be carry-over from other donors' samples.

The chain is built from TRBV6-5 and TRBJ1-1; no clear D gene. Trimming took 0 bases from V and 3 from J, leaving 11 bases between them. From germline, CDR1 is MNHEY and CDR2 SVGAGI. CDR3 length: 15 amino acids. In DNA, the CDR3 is TGTGCCAGCAGTTACTCATTAGGAACGGACACTGAAGCTTTCTTT. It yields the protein CASSYSLGTDTEAFF.

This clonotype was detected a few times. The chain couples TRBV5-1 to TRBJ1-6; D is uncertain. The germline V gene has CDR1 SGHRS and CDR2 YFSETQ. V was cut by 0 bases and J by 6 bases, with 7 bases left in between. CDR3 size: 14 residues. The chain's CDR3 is CASSLDSRNSPLHF. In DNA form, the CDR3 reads TGCGCCAGCAGCTTGGACAGCCGTAATTCACCCCTCCACTTT.

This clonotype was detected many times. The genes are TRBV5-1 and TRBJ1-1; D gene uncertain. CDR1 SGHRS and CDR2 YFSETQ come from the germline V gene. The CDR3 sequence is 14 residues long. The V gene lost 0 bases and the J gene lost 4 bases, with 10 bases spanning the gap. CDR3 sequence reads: CASSLDSGLTEAFF. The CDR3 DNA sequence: TGCGCCAGCAGCTTGGACAGCGGGCTCACTGAAGCTTTCTTT.

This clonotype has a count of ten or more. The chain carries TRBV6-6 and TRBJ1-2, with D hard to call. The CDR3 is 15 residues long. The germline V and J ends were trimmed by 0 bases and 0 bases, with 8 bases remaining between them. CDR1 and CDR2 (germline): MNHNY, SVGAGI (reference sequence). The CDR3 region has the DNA TGTGCCAGCAGTTACTCCGGCGGATCTAACTATGGCTACACCTTC. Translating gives CASSYSGGSNYGYTF.

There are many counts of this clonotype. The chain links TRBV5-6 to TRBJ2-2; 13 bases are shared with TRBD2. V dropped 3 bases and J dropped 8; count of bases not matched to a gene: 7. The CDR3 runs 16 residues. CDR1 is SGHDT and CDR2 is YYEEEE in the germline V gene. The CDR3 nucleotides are TGTGCCAGCAGCTCGGGGACTAGCGGGGTTTTGGGGGAGCTGTTTTTT. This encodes CASSSGTSGVLGELFF.

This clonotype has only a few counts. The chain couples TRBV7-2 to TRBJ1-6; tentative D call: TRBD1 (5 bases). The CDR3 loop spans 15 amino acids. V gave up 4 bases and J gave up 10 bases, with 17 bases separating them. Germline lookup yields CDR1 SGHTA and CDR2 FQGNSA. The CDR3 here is CASSSDWGAGSPLHF. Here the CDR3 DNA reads TGTGCCAGCAGCTCGGATTGGGGCGCGGGATCACCCCTCCACTTT.

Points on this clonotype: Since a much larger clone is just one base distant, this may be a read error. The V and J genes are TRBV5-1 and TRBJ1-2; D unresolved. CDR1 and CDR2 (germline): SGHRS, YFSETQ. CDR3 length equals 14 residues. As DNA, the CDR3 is TGCGCCAGCGGCTTGGCGGGCAGATACTATGGCTACACCTTC. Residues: CASGLAGRYYGYTF.

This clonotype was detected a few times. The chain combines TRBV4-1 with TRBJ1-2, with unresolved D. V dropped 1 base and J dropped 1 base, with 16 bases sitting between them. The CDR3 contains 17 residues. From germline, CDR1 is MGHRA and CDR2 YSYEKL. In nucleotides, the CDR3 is TGCGCCAGCAGCCAAGGGCCAAACGGTTACTTTAACTATGGCTACACCTTC. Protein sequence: CASSQGPNGYFNYGYTF.

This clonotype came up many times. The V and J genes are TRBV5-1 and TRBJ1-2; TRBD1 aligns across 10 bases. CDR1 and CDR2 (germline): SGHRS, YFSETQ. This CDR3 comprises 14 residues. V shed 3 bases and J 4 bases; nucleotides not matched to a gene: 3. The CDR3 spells CASSSRQGAYGYTF. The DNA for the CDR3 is TGCGCCAGCAGCTCCCGACAGGGGGCCTATGGCTACACCTTC.

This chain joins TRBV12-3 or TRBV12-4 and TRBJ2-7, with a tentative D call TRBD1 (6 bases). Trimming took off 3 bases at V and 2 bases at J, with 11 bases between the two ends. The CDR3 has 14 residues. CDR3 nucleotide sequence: TGTGCCAGCAGTTTGTGGGACAACACCTACGAGCAGTACTTC. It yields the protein CASSLWDNTYEQYF.

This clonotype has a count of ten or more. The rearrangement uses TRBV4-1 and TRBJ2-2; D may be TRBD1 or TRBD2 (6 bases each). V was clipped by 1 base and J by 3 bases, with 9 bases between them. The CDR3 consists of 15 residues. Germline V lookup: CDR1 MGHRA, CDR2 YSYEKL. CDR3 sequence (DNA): TGCGCCAGCAGCCAAGTTAGGGGGGACACCGGGGAGCTGTTTTTT. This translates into CASSQVRGDTGELFF.

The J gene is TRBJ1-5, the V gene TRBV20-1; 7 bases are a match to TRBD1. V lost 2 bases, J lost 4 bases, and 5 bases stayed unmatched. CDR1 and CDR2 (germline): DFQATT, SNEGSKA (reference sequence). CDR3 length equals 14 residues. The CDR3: CSARRTGPNQPQHF. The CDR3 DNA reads TGCAGTGCTAGACGGACAGGCCCAAATCAGCCCCAGCATTTT.

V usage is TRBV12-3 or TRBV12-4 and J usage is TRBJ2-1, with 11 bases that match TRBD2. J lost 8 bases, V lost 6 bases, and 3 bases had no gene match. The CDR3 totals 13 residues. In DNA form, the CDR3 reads TGTGCCAGCAGACCGGGACTAGCGGATGAGCAGTTCTTC. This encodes CASRPGLADEQFF.

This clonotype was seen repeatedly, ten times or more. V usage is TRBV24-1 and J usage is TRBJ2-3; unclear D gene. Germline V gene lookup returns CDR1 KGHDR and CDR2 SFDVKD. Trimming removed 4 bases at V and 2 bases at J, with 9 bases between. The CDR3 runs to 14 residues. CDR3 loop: CATSDPRSTDTQYF. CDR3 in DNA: TGTGCCACCAGTGACCCCCGGTCCACAGATACGCAGTATTTT.

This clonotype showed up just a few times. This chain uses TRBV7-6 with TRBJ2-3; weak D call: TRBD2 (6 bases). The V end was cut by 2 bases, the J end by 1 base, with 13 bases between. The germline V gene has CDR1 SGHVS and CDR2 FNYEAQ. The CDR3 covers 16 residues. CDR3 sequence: CASSLSPSDRTDTQYF. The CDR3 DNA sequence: TGTGCCAGCAGCTTATCCCCTAGCGACCGCACAGATACGCAGTATTTT.

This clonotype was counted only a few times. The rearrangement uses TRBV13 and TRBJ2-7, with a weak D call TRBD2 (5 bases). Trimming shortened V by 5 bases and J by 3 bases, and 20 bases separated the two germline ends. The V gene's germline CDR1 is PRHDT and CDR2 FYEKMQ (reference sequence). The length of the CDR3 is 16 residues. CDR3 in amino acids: CASSITTEDRVYEQYF. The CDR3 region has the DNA TGTGCCAGCAGCATCACGACGGAGGACCGAGTCTACGAGCAGTACTTC.

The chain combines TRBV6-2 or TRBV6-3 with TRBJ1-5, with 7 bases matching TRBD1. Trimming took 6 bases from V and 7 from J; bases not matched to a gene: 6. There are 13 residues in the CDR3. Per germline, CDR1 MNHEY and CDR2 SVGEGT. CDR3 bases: TGTGCCAGCAGCCGTGACAGGGCACAGCCCCAGCATTTT. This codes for CASSRDRAQPQHF.

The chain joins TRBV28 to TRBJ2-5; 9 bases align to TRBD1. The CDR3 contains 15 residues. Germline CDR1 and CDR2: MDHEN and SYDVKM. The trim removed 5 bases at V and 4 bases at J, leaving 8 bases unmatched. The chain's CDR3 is CASSTRTGAVETQYF. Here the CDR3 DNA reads TGTGCCAGCAGTACCCGGACAGGGGCGGTAGAGACCCAGTACTTC.

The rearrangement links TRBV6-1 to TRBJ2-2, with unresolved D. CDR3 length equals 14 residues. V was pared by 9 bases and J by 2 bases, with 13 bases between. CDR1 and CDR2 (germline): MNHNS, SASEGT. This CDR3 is CASGVAANTGELFF. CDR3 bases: TGTGCCAGTGGGGTGGCGGCTAACACCGGGGAGCTGTTTTTT.